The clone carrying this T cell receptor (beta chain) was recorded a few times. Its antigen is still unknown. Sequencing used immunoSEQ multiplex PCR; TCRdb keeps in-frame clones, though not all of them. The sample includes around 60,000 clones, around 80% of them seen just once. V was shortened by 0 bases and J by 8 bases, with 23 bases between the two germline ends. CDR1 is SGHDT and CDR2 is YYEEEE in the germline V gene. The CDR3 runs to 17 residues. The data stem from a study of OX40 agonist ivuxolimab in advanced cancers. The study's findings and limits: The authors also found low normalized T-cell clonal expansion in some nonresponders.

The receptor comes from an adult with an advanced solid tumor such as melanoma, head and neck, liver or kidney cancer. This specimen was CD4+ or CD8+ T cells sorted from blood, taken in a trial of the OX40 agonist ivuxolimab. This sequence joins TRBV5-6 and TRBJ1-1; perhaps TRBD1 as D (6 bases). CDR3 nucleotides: TGTGCCAGCAGCTTGGCCAAGTTGATCCGGGGGCGCGGAGAAGCTTTCTTT. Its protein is CASSLAKLIRGRGEAFF.